These 22 T cell receptor beta chains came from one sample sequenced in a study of CD8+ T cells in alopecia areata. RNA extraction and reverse transcription yielded cDNA as sequencing template. Assay used: immunoSEQ multiplex PCR; TCRdb lists only in-frame clones, some missing. The table lists over 100,000 clones, almost 50% of them singletons. This material consisted of CD8+ T cells sorted from blood, taken at week 0. The source of these receptors is a human donor with alopecia areata.

The chain employs TRBV6-5 and TRBJ1-1; TRBD1 matches at 8 bases. With 6 bases clipped from V and 4 bases from J, the junction kept 7 bases outside the gene matches. CDR3 length: 14 residues. Per the germline V gene, CDR1 is MNHEY and CDR2 is SVGAGI. CDR3 region: CASRVTGGRTEAFF. CDR3 sequence (DNA): TGTGCCAGCAGGGTTACAGGGGGGCGCACTGAAGCTTTCTTT.

This sequence joins TRBV7-9 and TRBJ2-5; 10 bases match TRBD1. The CDR3 is 16 residues long. Germline V gives CDR1 SEHNR, CDR2 FQNEAQ (reference sequence). V shed 1 base and J 2 bases; nucleotides not matched to a gene: 4. The CDR3 region is CASSLDLDRGQETQYF. For the CDR3, the DNA is TGTGCCAGCAGCTTAGATCTGGACAGGGGGCAAGAGACCCAGTACTTC.

For this clone: Given a far larger clone just one base away, this is likely a sequencing read error. Different DNA sequences within this sample yield the same CDR3. The chain combines TRBV27 with TRBJ2-3; TRBD2 aligns across 12 bases. Losses at the gene ends were 5 bases for V and 6 bases for J; bases not matched to a gene: 6. Germline V lookup: CDR1 MNHEY, CDR2 SMNVEV (reference sequence). This CDR3 is 15 amino acids long. CDR3 loop: CASSEASGGADTQYF. In DNA form, the CDR3 reads TGTGCCAGCAGTGAAGCTAGCGGGGGGGCCGATACGCAGTATTTT.

The V and J genes are TRBV9 and TRBJ1-2; TRBD1 might be the D (6 bases). The CDR3 loop spans 11 amino acids. Germline V gives CDR1 SGDLS, CDR2 YYNGEE. V was clipped by 3 bases and J by 6 bases, with 6 bases between them. The CDR3 loop reads CASSAGDGYTF. CDR3 DNA: TGTGCCAGCAGCGCAGGGGATGGCTACACCTTC.

This clone appeared a few times. V and J are TRBV30 and TRBJ2-2, with D uncertain. In germline, CDR1 is GTSNPN, CDR2 SVGIG (reference sequence). Trimming left V 2 bases short and J 1 base short, with 11 bases between. CDR3 length equals 15 residues. CDR3: CAWSPQLWNTGELFF. The CDR3 DNA follows: TGTGCCTGGAGTCCCCAACTGTGGAACACCGGGGAGCTGTTTTTT.

DNA of the CDR3: TGTGCCTGGAGTGTCGGCAGTCCCTCCTACAATGAGCAGTTCTTC. The encoded protein is CAWSVGSPSYNEQFF. The chain is built from TRBV30 and TRBJ2-1; no definite D call. This CDR3 has 15 amino acids. V dropped 0 bases and J dropped 0 bases, with 9 bases sitting between them. The germline V gene has CDR1 GTSNPN and CDR2 SVGIG (reference sequence).

The genes are TRBV27 and TRBJ1-1; D perhaps matches TRBD1 (6 bases). The CDR3 covers 14 residues. V was pared by 8 bases and J by 0 bases, with 13 bases between. Per germline, CDR1 MNHEY and CDR2 SMNVEV (reference sequence). The CDR3 here is CASGLGGMNTEAFF. CDR3 in DNA: TGTGCCAGCGGACTAGGGGGTATGAACACTGAAGCTTTCTTT.

The chain has TRBV7-9 and TRBJ1-2; the D gene is possibly TRBD1 (6 bases). This CDR3 comprises 15 residues. Germline CDR1 SEHNR, CDR2 FQNEAQ (reference sequence). V lost 3 bases and J 2 bases, leaving 13 bases between the germline ends. The CDR3 region is CASSLGAAGNYGYTF. The CDR3 region has the DNA TGTGCCAGCAGCTTGGGGGCGGCAGGGAACTATGGCTACACCTTC.

V and J are TRBV27 and TRBJ2-3; TRBD1 or TRBD2 may be the D gene (5 bases each). Germline lookup yields CDR1 MNHEY and CDR2 SMNVEV (reference sequence). The V and J ends lost 3 bases and 2 bases respectively, with 12 bases between them. CDR3 size: 15 residues. The CDR3: CASSFRDGVTDTQYF. For the CDR3, the DNA is TGTGCCAGCAGTTTTCGGGACGGAGTCACAGATACGCAGTATTTT.

This clone was observed a handful of times. The V gene is TRBV29-1, the J gene TRBJ2-7; 7 positions agree with TRBD1. The J segment lost 5 bases and the V segment lost 6 bases, leaving 7 bases of the junction unmatched. CDR1 and CDR2 (germline): SQVTM, ANQGSEA. The CDR3 is 12 amino acids. The CDR3 DNA sequence: TGCAGCGTCACAGGGGAAGAGGACGAGCAGTACTTC. It codes for CSVTGEEDEQYF.

The genes are TRBV10-3 and TRBJ2-5; D is uncertain. V dropped 6 bases and J dropped 5 bases, with 10 bases sitting between them. The germline CDR1 and CDR2 sequences are ENHRY and SYGVKD. The CDR3 loop spans 12 amino acids. The chain's CDR3 is CAISDLGETQYF. In nucleotides, the CDR3 is TGTGCCATCAGCGACTTGGGGGAGACCCAGTACTTC.

The chain employs TRBV30 and TRBJ1-4; 10 bases fit TRBD1. Germline CDR1 and CDR2: GTSNPN and SVGIG (reference sequence). Trimming removed 3 bases from V and 8 bases from J; junction bases left unmatched: 6. The CDR3 consists of 14 residues. The CDR3 reads CAWSLGQGREKLFF. The CDR3 DNA follows: TGTGCCTGGAGCCTGGGACAGGGGAGGGAAAAACTGTTTTTT.

In nucleotides, the CDR3 is TGTGCCTGGAGTGTAGACAGGTTTGATGAAGCTTTCTTT. Translated, it gives CAWSVDRFDEAFF. The gene calls are TRBV30 and TRBJ1-1; tentative D call: TRBD1 (6 bases). Germline values: CDR1 GTSNPN, CDR2 SVGIG (reference sequence). This CDR3 spans 13 amino acids. V was cut by 0 bases and J by 7 bases, with 12 bases left in between.

This clone was detected a few times. The J gene is TRBJ2-7, the V gene TRBV14; no firm D call. Germline V gene data show CDR1 as SGHDN and CDR2 as FVKESK. V was pared by 0 bases and J by 3 bases, with 12 bases between. The CDR3 is made up of 15 amino acids. The CDR3 DNA reads as TGTGCCAGCAGCCAAGATCTGGGAAAGGGCTACGAGCAGTACTTC. It specifies CASSQDLGKGYEQYF.

The chain joins TRBV27 to TRBJ2-2, with 8 bases lining up with TRBD2. Germline V gene lookup returns CDR1 MNHEY and CDR2 SMNVEV (reference sequence). The CDR3 sequence is 15 residues long. V lost 8 bases, J lost 5 bases, and 10 bases stayed unmatched. CDR3 protein: CASQGGGRPTGELFF. CDR3 bases: TGTGCCAGCCAGGGCGGGGGGCGTCCTACCGGGGAGCTGTTTTTT.

This clone showed up just once. The V call is TRBV7-9, the J call TRBJ2-7; TRBD1 aligns across 10 bases. Germline V gene sequence: CDR1 SEHNR, CDR2 FQNEAQ (reference sequence). The J segment lost 4 bases and the V segment lost 5 bases, leaving 8 bases of the junction unmatched. The CDR3 has 15 amino acids. CDR3 DNA sequence: TGTGCCAGCAGCGACCCCGGGACAGGGGATTACGAGCAGTACTTC. The encoded protein is CASSDPGTGDYEQYF.

The chain employs TRBV27 and TRBJ2-2; D not resolved. Trimming removed 6 bases from V and 0 bases from J, with 2 bases in between. This CDR3 has 12 amino acids. Germline assignment: CDR1 MNHEY and CDR2 SMNVEV (reference sequence). Written as DNA, the CDR3 is TGTGCCAGCAGACCGAACACCGGGGAGCTGTTTTTT. This sequence encodes CASRPNTGELFF.

Only a few counts were recorded for this clone. The chain employs TRBV29-1 and TRBJ1-2, with D possibly being TRBD1 (6 bases). Trimming cost V 7 bases and J 4 bases, with 19 bases left between them. Germline V gene data show CDR1 as SQVTM and CDR2 as ANQGSEA. CDR3 length equals 14 residues. The CDR3 bases are TGCAGCGCTCCCGTGGGGGGGGGCGTCTATGGCTACACCTTC. Translation: CSAPVGGGVYGYTF.

CDR3 sequence (DNA): TGCGCCAGCAGCCAAGACAGGGGATTCTACGAGCAGTACTTC. Residues: CASSQDRGFYEQYF. The chain uses TRBV4-3 and TRBJ2-7; the D gene is possibly TRBD1 (6 bases). CDR1 is LGHNA and CDR2 is YSLEER in the germline V gene. The CDR3 spans 14 residues. The ends were cut back, 0 bases at V and 3 bases at J, with 9 bases in the middle.

The V call is TRBV6-5, the J call TRBJ2-3, with a tentative D call TRBD1 (5 bases). The germline V gene has CDR1 MNHEY and CDR2 SVGAGI. V lost 8 bases to trimming and J lost 2 bases, with 8 bases between them. The CDR3 is 12 amino acids. CDR3 amino acids: CASGAITDTQYF. The CDR3 nucleotides are TGTGCCAGCGGGGCTATCACAGATACGCAGTATTTT.

This chain links TRBV7-2 with TRBJ1-2; D unresolved. The V end was cut by 1 base, the J end by 3 bases, with 6 bases between. CDR3 size: 13 residues. Germline CDR1 SGHTA, CDR2 FQGNSA. The chain's CDR3 is CASSLDPDYGYTF. Here the CDR3 DNA reads TGTGCCAGCAGCTTAGACCCGGACTATGGCTACACCTTC.

This chain uses TRBV9 with TRBJ1-2, with unresolved D. Trimming removed 0 bases at V and 1 base at J, with 7 bases between. CDR3 length: 14 residues. CDR1 SGDLS and CDR2 YYNGEE come from the germline V gene. CDR3 sequence: CASSVGAGNYGYTF. The DNA for the CDR3 is TGTGCCAGCAGCGTAGGCGCGGGTAACTATGGCTACACCTTC.